Described below is a single T cell receptor beta chain sequence and its context. Here immunoSEQ multiplex PCR was the method, and the copy in TCRdb shows in-frame clones only, minus some. The table has 2,500,000 or so clones, 93% seen once; the top ten hold about 0.38%. The sample originates from a study of shared clonotypes between healthy human individuals. Trimming at V came to 6 bases and at J to 1 base, leaving 4 bases not matched to a gene. CDR3 size: 13 residues. Per germline, CDR1 SGHTS and CDR2 YDEGEE. The sequencing input was naive CD4+ T cells from PBMCs. Indicated subset: CD45RA+ positively selected. V is TRBV5-8 and J is TRBJ2-7, with TRBD1 matching 7 bases. The clonotype originates from a man between 18 and 35 years old in good health. Some clones in this sample may be carry-over from other donors' samples. The CDR3 is CASTLRGSYEQYF. The CDR3 DNA is TGTGCCAGCACACTCAGGGGGTCCTACGAGCAGTACTTC.